This paragraph covers one T cell receptor (beta chain) sequence. Sequencing was performed with immunoSEQ multiplex PCR; in TCRdb, only in-frame clones are kept and a portion is missing. This table has hundreds of thousands of clones, around 87% appearing once. The data belong to a study of blood T cell repertoires in COVID-19. Trimming cost V 6 bases and J 1 base; bases outside gene matches: 3. The germline CDR1 and CDR2 sequences are MNHEY and SVGAGI. This CDR3 is built from 14 residues. This TCR was recovered from a middle-aged woman who had recovered from COVID-19. Sequenced sample: peripheral blood. This chain links TRBV6-5 with TRBJ1-1, with 9 bases aligning to TRBD1. The CDR3 DNA reads TGTGCCAGCAGGACAGGGGGTAGGAACACTGAAGCTTTCTTT. It yields the protein CASRTGGRNTEAFF.